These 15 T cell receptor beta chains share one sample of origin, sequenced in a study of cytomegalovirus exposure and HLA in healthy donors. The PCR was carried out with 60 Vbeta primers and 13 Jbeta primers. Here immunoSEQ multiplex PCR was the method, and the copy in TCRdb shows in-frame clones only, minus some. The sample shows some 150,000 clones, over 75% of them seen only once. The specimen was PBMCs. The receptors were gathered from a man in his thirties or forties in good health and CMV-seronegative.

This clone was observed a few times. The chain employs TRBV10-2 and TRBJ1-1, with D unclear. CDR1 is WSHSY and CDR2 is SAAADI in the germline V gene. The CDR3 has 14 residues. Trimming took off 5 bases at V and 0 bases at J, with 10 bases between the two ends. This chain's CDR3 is CASSRYSMNTEAFF. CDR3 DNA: TGCGCCAGCAGTAGATACAGTATGAACACTGAAGCTTTCTTT.

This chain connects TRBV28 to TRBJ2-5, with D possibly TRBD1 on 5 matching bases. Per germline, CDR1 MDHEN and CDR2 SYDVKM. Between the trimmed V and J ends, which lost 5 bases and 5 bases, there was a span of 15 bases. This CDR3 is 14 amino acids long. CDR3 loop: CASSLAGNRETQYF. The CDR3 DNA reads TGTGCCAGCAGTCTTGCAGGGAATCGGGAGACCCAGTACTTC.

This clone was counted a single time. Here the CDR3 DNA reads TGTGCCAGCTCACCACGCGGGCCACAGAACACCGGGGAGCTGTTTTTT. It translates to CASSPRGPQNTGELFF. The chain recombines TRBV18 with TRBJ2-2; D is possibly TRBD2 (5 bases). The ends were cut back, 1 base at V and 1 base at J, with 10 bases in the middle. This CDR3 contains 16 residues. Germline CDR1 reads KGHSH; CDR2 reads LQKENI. Based on the CDR3 plus reference TRBV18 and TRBJ2-2, the full variable domain is NAGVMQNPRHLVRRRGQEARLRCSPMKGHSHVYWYRQLPEEGLKFMVYLQKENIIDESGMPKERFSAEFPKEGPSILRIQQVVRGDSAAYFCASSPRGPQNTGELFFGEGSRLTVL.

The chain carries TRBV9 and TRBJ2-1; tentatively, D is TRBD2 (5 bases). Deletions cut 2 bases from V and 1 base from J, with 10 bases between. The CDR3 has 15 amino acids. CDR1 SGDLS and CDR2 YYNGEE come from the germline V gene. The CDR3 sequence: CASSVRGESYNEQFF. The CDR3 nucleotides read TGTGCCAGCAGCGTCCGGGGAGAATCCTACAATGAGCAGTTCTTC.

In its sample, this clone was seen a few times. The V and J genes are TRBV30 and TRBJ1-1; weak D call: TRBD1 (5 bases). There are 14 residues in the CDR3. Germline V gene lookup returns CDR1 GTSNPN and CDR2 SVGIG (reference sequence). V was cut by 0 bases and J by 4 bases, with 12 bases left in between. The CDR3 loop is CAWSVVGARTEAFF. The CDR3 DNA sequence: TGTGCCTGGAGTGTGGTTGGGGCGCGCACTGAAGCTTTCTTT.

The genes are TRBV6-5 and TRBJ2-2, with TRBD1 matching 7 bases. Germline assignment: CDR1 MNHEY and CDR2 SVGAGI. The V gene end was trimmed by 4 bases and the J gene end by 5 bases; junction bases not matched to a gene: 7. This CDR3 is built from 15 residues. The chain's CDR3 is CASSSFGTATGELFF. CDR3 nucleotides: TGTGCCAGCAGTTCCTTCGGGACAGCTACCGGGGAGCTGTTTTTT.

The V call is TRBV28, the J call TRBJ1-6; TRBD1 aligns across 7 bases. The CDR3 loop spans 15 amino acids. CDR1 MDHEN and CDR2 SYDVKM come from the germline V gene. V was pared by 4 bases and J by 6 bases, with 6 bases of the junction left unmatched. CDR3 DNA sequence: TGTGCCAGCAGTTCCGAACAGGGGATTAATTCACCCCTCCACTTT. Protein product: CASSSEQGINSPLHF.

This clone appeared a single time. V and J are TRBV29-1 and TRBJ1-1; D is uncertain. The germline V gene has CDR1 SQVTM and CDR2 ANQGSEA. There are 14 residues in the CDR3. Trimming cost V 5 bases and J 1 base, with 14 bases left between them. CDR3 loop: CSVLSPLGNTEAFF. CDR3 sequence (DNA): TGCAGCGTTTTAAGCCCTCTAGGGAACACTGAAGCTTTCTTT.

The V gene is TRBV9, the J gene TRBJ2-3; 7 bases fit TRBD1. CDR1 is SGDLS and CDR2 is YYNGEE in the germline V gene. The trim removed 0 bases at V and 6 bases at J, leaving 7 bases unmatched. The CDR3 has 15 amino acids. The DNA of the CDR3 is TGTGCCAGCAGCGTAGGCCGACAGGGTTTTGATACGCAGTATTTT. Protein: CASSVGRQGFDTQYF.

The CDR3 bases are TGTGCCAGCAGCTCGGGACTAGCGGGAGGAGGCTCCTACAATGAGCAGTTCTTC. Amino acids: CASSSGLAGGGSYNEQFF. The chain carries TRBV2 and TRBJ2-1; 15 bases align to TRBD2. CDR1 and CDR2 from the germline V gene are SNHLY and FYNNEI. CDR3 size: 18 residues. V lost 6 bases and J lost 0; bases outside the gene matches: 6.

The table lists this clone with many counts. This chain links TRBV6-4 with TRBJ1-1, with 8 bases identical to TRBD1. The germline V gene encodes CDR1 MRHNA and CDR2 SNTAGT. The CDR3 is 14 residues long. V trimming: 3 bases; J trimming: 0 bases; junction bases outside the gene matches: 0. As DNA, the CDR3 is TGTGCCAGCAGTGAACAGGGGGTGAACACTGAAGCTTTCTTT. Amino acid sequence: CASSEQGVNTEAFF.

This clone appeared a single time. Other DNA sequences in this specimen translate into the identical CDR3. CDR3 amino acids: CASSTGTGSHGYTF. CDR3 DNA sequence: TGCGCCAGCAGCACAGGGACAGGGTCTCATGGCTACACCTTC. The V and J genes are TRBV5-1 and TRBJ1-2, with 9 bases fitting TRBD1. Germline lookup yields CDR1 SGHRS and CDR2 YFSETQ. V lost 4 bases to trimming and J lost 6 bases; unmatched junction nucleotides: 7. This CDR3 is built from 14 residues.

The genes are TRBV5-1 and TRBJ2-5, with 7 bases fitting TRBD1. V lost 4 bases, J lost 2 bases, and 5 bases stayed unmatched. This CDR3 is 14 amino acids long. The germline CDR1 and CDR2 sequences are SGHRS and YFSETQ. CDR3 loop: CASSPGDRQETQYF. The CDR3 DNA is TGCGCCAGCAGCCCTGGGGACAGACAAGAGACCCAGTACTTC.

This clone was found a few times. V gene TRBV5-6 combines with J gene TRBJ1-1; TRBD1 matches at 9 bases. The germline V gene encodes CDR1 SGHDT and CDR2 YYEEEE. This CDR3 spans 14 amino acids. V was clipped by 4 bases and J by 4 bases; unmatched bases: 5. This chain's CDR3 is CASSNDRGVTEAFF. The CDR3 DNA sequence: TGTGCCAGCAGCAATGACAGGGGGGTCACTGAAGCTTTCTTT.

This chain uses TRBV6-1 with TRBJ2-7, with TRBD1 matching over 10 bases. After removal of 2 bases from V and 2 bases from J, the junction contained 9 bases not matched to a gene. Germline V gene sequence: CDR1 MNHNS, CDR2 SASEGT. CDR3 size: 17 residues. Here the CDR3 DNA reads TGTGCCAGCAGTGAATTGGGTTTTGGACAGGGGGCCTACGAGCAGTACTTC. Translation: CASSELGFGQGAYEQYF.